This T cell receptor (beta chain) was observed in a study of cytomegalovirus exposure and HLA in healthy donors. The CDR3 has 15 amino acids. CDR1 and CDR2 (germline): SEHNR, FQNEAQ (reference sequence). Trimming cost V 1 base and J 7 bases; bases outside gene matches: 1. Researchers ran the PCR with 60 Vbeta and 13 Jbeta primers. This table comes from immunoSEQ multiplex PCR, and its TCRdb copy is limited to in-frame clones, with some not included. The sample consists of around 110,000 clones, about 76% of them appearing once. Study-wide findings and caveats: A missense variant in DCLRE1C was later tied to TCR beta V- and J-gene trimming. With high specificity and sensitivity, the classifier reportedly diagnosed cytomegalovirus status.

Details on this clone: Its antigen is still unknown.

The rearrangement uses TRBV7-9 and TRBJ2-3; TRBD2 matches at 14 bases. The receptor was isolated from a woman younger than 45 in good health and CMV-seronegative. Input material: PBMCs. The CDR3 coding sequence is TGTGCCAGCAGCTTAGGGACTAGCGGGAGGCATACGCAGTATTTT. Protein product: CASSLGTSGRHTQYF.